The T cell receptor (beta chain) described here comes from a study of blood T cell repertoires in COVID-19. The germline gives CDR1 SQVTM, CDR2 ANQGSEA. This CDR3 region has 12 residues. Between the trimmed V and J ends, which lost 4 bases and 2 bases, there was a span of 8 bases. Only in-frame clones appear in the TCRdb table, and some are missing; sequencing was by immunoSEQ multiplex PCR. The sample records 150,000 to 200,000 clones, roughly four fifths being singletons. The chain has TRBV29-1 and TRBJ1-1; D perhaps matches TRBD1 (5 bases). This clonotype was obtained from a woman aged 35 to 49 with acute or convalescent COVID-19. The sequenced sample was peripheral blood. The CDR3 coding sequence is TGCAGCGTTGGGCAGGGTAACACTGAAGCTTTCTTT. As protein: CSVGQGNTEAFF.